This is a list of T cell receptor beta chains from one sample in a study of vaccination and CD4 T cells after COVID-19. Each CDR3 protein is one row after TCRdb ran MiXCR on the PCR reads. Among about 21,000 distinct CDR3 sequences listed, under 60% were seen once. This specimen consisted of CD4+ T cells from blood, obtained before SARS-CoV-2 vaccination. All receptors come from a human donor who had recovered from COVID-19. Both conserved end residues are part of each CDR3. A D gene is named only where the DNA matches it firmly. The listing skips clone size in some rows; elsewhere it reads once, few, many or a size class.

v_call	d_call	clone_size	j_call	cdr3_aa	cdr3_nt
TRBV20-1	TRBD2	NA	TRBJ2-1	CSARAILGLKAGVHEQFF	TGCAGTGCTAGAGCCATACTGGGGCTGAAAGCGGGAGTTCATGAGCAGTTCTTC
TRBV6-1	NA	NA	TRBJ1-5	CASSEASPWTASNQPQHF	TGTGCCAGCAGTGAAGCCTCACCCTGGACAGCAAGCAATCAGCCCCAGCATTTT
TRBV7-2	TRBD2	few	TRBJ2-5	CASSLLAGQETQYF	TGTGCCAGCAGCTTACTAGCGGGACAAGAGACCCAGTACTTC
TRBV5-8	TRBD1	NA	TRBJ1-5	CASIPDRAEWSNQPQHF	TGTGCCAGCATCCCGGACAGGGCAGAATGGAGCAATCAGCCCCAGCATTTT
TRBV20-1	NA	NA	TRBJ2-7	CSARDVSKPYEQYF	TGCAGTGCTAGAGATGTATCAAAGCCCTACGAGCAGTACTTC
TRBV7-2	NA	NA	TRBJ2-7	CASSISTGTGEQYF	TGTGCCAGCAGCATATCTACCGGGACTGGAGAGCAGTACTTC
TRBV12-3/TRBV12-4	TRBD2	NA	TRBJ2-3	CASGLAHTDTQYF	TGTGCCAGCGGACTAGCTCACACAGATACGCAGTATTTT
TRBV7-9	TRBD2	NA	TRBJ2-3	CASSLAKLAGTVSDTQYF	TGTGCCAGCAGCTTAGCTAAACTAGCGGGGACAGTTTCGGATACGCAGTATTTT
TRBV6-1	NA	few	TRBJ2-5	CASSSREHLETQYF	TGTGCCAGCAGTAGCCGGGAGCACCTCGAGACCCAGTACTTC
TRBV1	NA	few	TRBJ1-2	CTSSQYYLGTPNYGYTF	TGCACCAGCAGCCAATATTACCTCGGGACGCCCAACTATGGCTACACCTTC
TRBV6-2/TRBV6-3	NA	few	TRBJ1-1	CASSYAGIYTEAFF	TGTGCCAGCAGTTACGCAGGGATATACACTGAAGCTTTCTTT
TRBV7-6	TRBD2	NA	TRBJ2-3	CASSLLGLAGEVGTDTQYF	TGTGCCAGCAGCTTGCTGGGACTAGCGGGAGAGGTTGGCACAGATACGCAGTATTTT
TRBV11-1	TRBD1	once	TRBJ2-5	CASSWTGGGQETQYF	TGTGCCAGCAGCTGGACAGGGGGGGGCCAAGAGACCCAGTACTTC
TRBV6-5	NA	NA	TRBJ1-6	CASSYLRGSPLHF	TGTGCCAGCAGTTACCTCCGGGGGTCACCCCTCCACTTT
TRBV27	TRBD2	NA	TRBJ2-7	CASSFRSSGSYEQYF	TGTGCCAGCAGTTTTAGGTCTAGCGGGAGCTACGAGCAGTACTTC
TRBV5-6	NA	NA	TRBJ2-1	CASSRGRRAFYNEQFF	TGTGCCAGCAGCCGGGGACGGAGAGCCTTCTACAATGAGCAGTTCTTC
TRBV6-1	NA	NA	TRBJ1-2	CASRADRLLSYGYTF	TGTGCCAGCAGGGCGGACAGACTCTTGAGCTATGGCTACACCTTC
TRBV6-2/TRBV6-3	TRBD1	NA	TRBJ1-4	CASGDSPTNEKLFF	TGTGCCAGCGGGGACAGCCCAACTAATGAAAAACTGTTTTTT
TRBV25-1	TRBD1	NA	TRBJ1-1	CASSEPGGLEAFF	TGTGCCAGCAGTGAACCAGGGGGTTTAGAAGCTTTCTTT
TRBV6-1	NA	NA	TRBJ2-5	CASSEATEVRETQYF	TGTGCCAGCAGTGAAGCGACAGAGGTGCGGGAGACCCAGTACTTC
TRBV21-1	NA	few	TRBJ2-1	CASSNLTTENTYNEQFF	TGTGCCAGCAGCAACCTGACGACTGAGAACACCTACAATGAGCAGTTCTTC
TRBV27	NA	NA	TRBJ2-7	CASGRSNEQYF	TGTGCCAGCGGGAGGTCGAACGAGCAGTACTTC
TRBV6-1	NA	NA	TRBJ2-7	CASINAGSSSYEQYF	TGTGCCAGCATTAACGCAGGTTCGAGCTCCTACGAGCAGTACTTC
TRBV20-1	NA	NA	TRBJ2-4	CSARDQGGVKNIQYF	TGCAGTGCTAGAGATCAGGGGGGGGTTAAAAACATTCAGTACTTC
TRBV29-1	NA	NA	TRBJ2-5	CSVEGRKETQYF	TGCAGCGTTGAGGGGCGAAAAGAGACCCAGTACTTC
TRBV20-1	NA	NA	TRBJ2-4	CSARDPSGPGDIQYF	TGCAGTGCTAGAGATCCCTCAGGGCCAGGGGACATTCAGTACTTC
TRBV7-9	NA	NA	TRBJ2-5	CASSLSREETQYF	TGTGCCAGCAGCTTAAGTCGTGAAGAGACCCAGTACTTC
TRBV27	TRBD1	NA	TRBJ2-3	CASSSFTGVYTQYF	TGTGCCAGCAGTTCATTCACAGGGGTTTATACGCAGTATTTT
TRBV10-1	NA	once	TRBJ2-3	CAGAQGTDTQYF	TGCGCCGGAGCGCAGGGGACAGATACGCAGTATTTT
TRBV6-1	NA	NA	TRBJ1-2	CASRTAPRGAANYGYTF	TGTGCCAGCAGAACCGCCCCGAGGGGTGCCGCTAACTATGGCTACACCTTC
TRBV15	NA	NA	TRBJ2-2	CATSRKRLNTGELFF	TGTGCCACCAGCAGGAAAAGACTTAACACCGGGGAGCTGTTTTTT
TRBV12-3/TRBV12-4	TRBD1	NA	TRBJ1-2	CASSLTGGDGYTF	TGTGCCAGCAGTTTAACAGGGGGGGATGGCTACACCTTC
TRBV20-1	NA	NA	TRBJ2-6	CSASPETGANVLTF	TGCAGTGCTAGTCCAGAAACTGGGGCCAACGTCCTGACTTTC
TRBV7-2	NA	NA	TRBJ1-1	CASRPANTEAFF	TGTGCCAGCAGACCAGCGAACACTGAAGCTTTCTTT
TRBV6-1	NA	NA	TRBJ1-5	CASRVALNRDQPQHF	TGTGCCAGCAGGGTTGCCTTAAACCGGGATCAGCCCCAGCATTTT
TRBV7-2	TRBD1	NA	TRBJ1-6	CASSFRDRDNSPLHF	TGTGCCAGCAGCTTCCGGGACAGAGACAATTCACCCCTCCACTTT
TRBV20-1	TRBD2	NA	TRBJ2-7	CSAELPLADHYEQYF	TGCAGTGCTGAACTCCCACTAGCGGACCACTACGAGCAGTACTTC
TRBV7-8	NA	NA	TRBJ2-5	CASSLGGQDGVETQYF	TGTGCCAGCAGCTTAGGGGGGCAGGATGGGGTGGAGACCCAGTACTTC
TRBV10-3	TRBD2	NA	TRBJ2-1	CATTSGGYNEQFF	TGTGCCACGACTAGCGGGGGCTACAATGAGCAGTTCTTC
TRBV19	TRBD2	NA	TRBJ2-2	CASGLAGSAGELFF	TGTGCCAGCGGACTAGCGGGATCCGCCGGGGAGCTGTTTTTT
TRBV20-1	NA	NA	TRBJ1-5	CSARSQNRASNQPQHF	TGCAGTGCTAGATCCCAAAACAGGGCCAGCAATCAGCCCCAGCATTTT
TRBV25-1	TRBD1	NA	TRBJ1-5	CASSDRAGTDSNQPQHF	TGTGCCAGCAGTGACCGAGCCGGGACAGATAGCAATCAGCCCCAGCATTTT
TRBV7-8	NA	NA	TRBJ1-5	CASSLAGGQVTNQPQHF	TGTGCCAGCAGCTTAGCGGGGGGGCAGGTCACAAATCAGCCCCAGCATTTT
TRBV20-1	TRBD1	few	TRBJ1-6	CSARERRQGLLGPDSPLHF	TGCAGTGCTAGAGAGCGTCGACAGGGACTTTTGGGCCCCGATTCACCCCTCCACTTT
TRBV5-5	NA	NA	TRBJ1-5	CASSLVGGTGQPQHF	TGTGCCAGCAGCTTGGTAGGTGGTACGGGCCAGCCCCAGCATTTT
TRBV7-2	TRBD2	NA	TRBJ2-1	CASSLGGTKSYNEQFF	TGTGCCAGCAGCCTAGGAGGGACTAAATCCTACAATGAGCAGTTCTTC
TRBV20-1	NA	NA	TRBJ1-3	CSAREPLGAGGSGNTIYF	TGCAGTGCTAGAGAACCTTTGGGAGCGGGCGGTTCTGGAAACACCATATATTTT
TRBV28	TRBD2	NA	TRBJ2-3	CASSWGRGTDTQYF	TGTGCCAGCAGTTGGGGGAGGGGAACAGATACGCAGTATTTT
TRBV2	TRBD1	NA	TRBJ1-6	CASRGQGNSPLHF	TGTGCCAGCCGCGGACAGGGAAATTCACCCCTCCACTTT
TRBV20-1	TRBD2	NA	TRBJ2-1	CSARGTSGIAGEQFF	TGCAGTGCTAGAGGGACTAGCGGGATAGCTGGTGAGCAGTTCTTC
TRBV6-5	NA	NA	TRBJ1-3	CASSYGNTIYF	TGTGCCAGCAGTTACGGGAACACCATATATTTT
TRBV6-1	NA	NA	TRBJ2-3	CASTLLLTDTQYF	TGTGCCAGCACACTACTGTTGACAGATACGCAGTATTTT
TRBV7-8	TRBD2	few	TRBJ2-5	CASSLGFIGRASKTQYF	TGTGCCAGCAGCTTAGGCTTTATCGGGAGGGCCTCTAAGACCCAGTACTTC
TRBV15	TRBD1	NA	TRBJ2-3	CATSRDRVSTDTQYF	TGTGCCACCAGCAGGGACAGGGTCAGCACAGATACGCAGTATTTT
TRBV2	TRBD2	NA	TRBJ2-3	CASSEKLAGGLDTQYF	TGTGCCAGCAGTGAGAAACTAGCGGGAGGGCTGGATACGCAGTATTTT
TRBV20-1	NA	few	TRBJ2-7	CSAREGDLQEQYF	TGCAGTGCTAGAGAGGGGGACCTCCAGGAGCAGTACTTC
TRBV12-3/TRBV12-4	NA	NA	TRBJ2-1	CASSFRTEYNEQFF	TGTGCCAGCAGTTTTCGGACAGAGTACAATGAGCAGTTCTTC